This T cell receptor (beta chain) was identified during a study of tumor-infiltrating lymphocytes in primary liver carcinoma. Notes on this clonotype: Its antigen is unidentified.

The CDR3 has 13 amino acids. Trimming stripped 1 base from V and 6 bases from J, with 8 bases between. Per the germline V gene, CDR1 is SGHTA and CDR2 is FQGTGA. Study observations and caveats: Bulk unsorted material prevented CD4+ and CD8+ repertoire comparison.

With approximately 470 ng total RNA as template and a constant-region primer, TCR beta cDNA was made. TCR beta libraries came from three nested multiplex PCR rounds using slightly modified ARM-PCR. Researchers ran the first two PCR rounds for roughly 11 cycles each with TRBV1-TRBV30 forward primers and a C-beta reverse primer. TCRdb re-analysed the multiplex PCR reads in MiXCR, keeping a single row per CDR3 protein. The repertoire holds about 300,000 distinct CDR3 sequences, with 65% as singletons. The study extracted blood RNA from unsorted whole blood and also extracted germline DNA. The TCR was taken from a man aged 35-49 years with primary liver carcinoma and hepatitis B virus infection. Sequenced input: peripheral blood. This chain joins TRBV7-3 and TRBJ2-3, with a possible D match to TRBD1 (5 bases). In DNA, the CDR3 is TGTGCCAGCAGCTTAATCAGGGTGGATACGCAGTATTTT. Its protein is CASSLIRVDTQYF.